The rows below give T cell receptor beta chains drawn from one sample of a study of blood T cell repertoires in COVID-19. Sequencing used immunoSEQ multiplex PCR; TCRdb keeps in-frame clones, though not all of them. The profile shows 350,000 to 400,000 clones, about 86% of them singletons. Sequenced input: peripheral blood. The receptors originated from a woman aged 55-70 years with COVID-19, enrolled during active disease. Each CDR3 is given with its conserved first and last residue. Fields, in order: J gene, CDR3 length, D gene, V gene, clone size, CDR3 DNA, CDR3 protein. A D gene is named only where the DNA matches it firmly. A row's size may be missing; if present it is once, few, many or a size class.

TRBJ1-3 18 TRBD1 TRBV5-6 - TGTGCCAGCAGCTCAGACGCCATAACAGGGGGCTATGGAAACACCATATATTTT CASSSDAITGGYGNTIYF
TRBJ2-7 15 - TRBV4-2 - TGTGCCAGCAGCCAAGATAGGGACTTTCTCTACGAGCAGTACTTC CASSQDRDFLYEQYF
TRBJ1-1 13 - TRBV13 - TGTGCCAGCAGCTTAGGGGCAGGGCTTGAAGCTTTCTTT CASSLGAGLEAFF
TRBJ1-5 16 - TRBV3-1/TRBV3-2 few TGTGCCAGCAGCCAACCCCCCGGACACAGCAATCAGCCCCAGCATTTT CASSQPPGHSNQPQHF
TRBJ2-1 16 - TRBV27 - TGTGCCAGCAGTCTAACTCATGGTGCCTCCTACAATGAGCAGTTCTTC CASSLTHGASYNEQFF
TRBJ1-1 13 TRBD1 TRBV9 - TGTGCCAGCAGCGTAGTGGAGACAGGGGGAGCTTTCTTT CASSVVETGGAFF
TRBJ2-7 17 - TRBV9 - TGTGCCAGCAGCCTCCATATCGACAGAGGTGTAGCCTACGAGCAGTACTTC CASSLHIDRGVAYEQYF
TRBJ1-2 14 - TRBV9 - TGTGCCAGCAGCGTAGGTGTGAGGGACTATGGCTACACCTTC CASSVGVRDYGYTF
TRBJ1-6 15 - TRBV6-5 - TGTGCCAGCAGTTCGAGGACGGCGAGAGGGTCACCCCTCCACTTT CASSSRTARGSPLHF
TRBJ1-4 15 TRBD1 TRBV6-5 - TGTGCCAGCAGTTACCAGGGGGATTTTAATGAAAAACTGTTTTTT CASSYQGDFNEKLFF
TRBJ1-5 21 - TRBV7-6 - TGTGCCAGCAGCCCATTGCCTGGGGTCCCAGCGGCGACGGATAGCAATCAGCCCCAGCATTTT CASSPLPGVPAATDSNQPQHF
TRBJ2-7 13 - TRBV6-6 - TGTGCCAGCAGTTTACACAGGGACTACGAGCAGTACTTC CASSLHRDYEQYF
TRBJ2-5 14 - TRBV2 - TGTGCCAGCAGTCGCGGACTAAATCAAGAGACCCAGTACTTC CASSRGLNQETQYF
TRBJ1-1 12 - TRBV3-1/TRBV3-2 - TGTGCCAGCAGCCAAGAGTTGGGCGTAGCTTTCTTT CASSQELGVAFF
TRBJ2-7 12 - TRBV4-1 - TGCGCCAGCAGCCAAGAGGGCCACGAGCAGTACTTC CASSQEGHEQYF
TRBJ2-7 13 - TRBV7-8 few TGTGCCAGCAGCCGGGCCATTACCTACGAGCAGTACTTC CASSRAITYEQYF
TRBJ1-2 11 - TRBV20-1 - TGCAGTGCTAGCCTCCTCGGTGGCTACACCTTC CSASLLGGYTF
TRBJ2-5 17 TRBD2 TRBV14 - TGTGCCAGCAGCCAAGAAACCTTGTGGCGGGGGGCGGAGACCCAGTACTTC CASSQETLWRGAETQYF
TRBJ1-5 12 - TRBV12-3/TRBV12-4 - TGTGCCAGCAGCGAGGGGGATCAGCCCCAGCATTTT CASSEGDQPQHF
TRBJ2-5 14 - TRBV27 - TGTGCCAGCCGCCGTAGGGCAGGGGAAGAGACCCAGTACTTC CASRRRAGEETQYF
TRBJ1-2 18 - TRBV12-2 - TGTGCAAGTCGCTACCTGCCCGAGACCGGGACAGCTTTCTATGGCTACACCTTC CASRYLPETGTAFYGYTF
TRBJ2-1 13 - TRBV5-8 - TGTGCCAGCAGCCCCGGGGGAGCGGTTGAGCAGTTCTTC CASSPGGAVEQFF
TRBJ1-5 16 TRBD1 TRBV9 - TGTGCCAGCAGCGTCCTACAGGGGGCGCGGAATCAGCCCCAGCATTTT CASSVLQGARNQPQHF
TRBJ1-5 13 - TRBV12-3/TRBV12-4 - TGTGCCAGCAGTCTACTCGTGAATCAGCCCCAGCATTTT CASSLLVNQPQHF
TRBJ1-5 16 - TRBV11-2 - TGTGCCAGCAGCTTAAGGAGGGGCCTTAGCAATCAGCCCCAGCATTTT CASSLRRGLSNQPQHF
TRBJ1-2 15 TRBD1 TRBV18 - TGTGCCAGCTCCCCCGTCGGAGGGGGCGGAGAAGGCTACACCTTC CASSPVGGGGEGYTF
TRBJ1-2 14 - TRBV9 once TGTGCCAGCAGCGTGTACCAACGGGGGGGCTGGCTCACCTTC CASSVYQRGGWLTF
TRBJ1-3 20 - TRBV21-1 - TGTGCCAGCAGCACCACTCCGAAGCGGAGGCCACAAGAACCGGGAAACACCATATATTTT CASSTTPKRRPQEPGNTIYF
TRBJ2-3 17 - TRBV10-3 - TGTGCCATCAGTGAGTCGAAAACAGGTCCTAGCACAGATACGCAGTATTTT CAISESKTGPSTDTQYF
TRBJ1-1 16 TRBD1 TRBV7-9 once TGTGCCAGCAGCGTCCTAGGGGGCCCTTTAAACACTGAAGCTTTCTTT CASSVLGGPLNTEAFF
TRBJ1-6 17 - TRBV7-2 - TGTGCCAGCAGCCTACCGACAGGTAGAACCTATAATTCACCCCTCCACTTT CASSLPTGRTYNSPLHF
TRBJ1-2 14 TRBD1 TRBV19 - TGTGCCAGTAGTTCTTTACAGGGGAACTATGGCTACACCTTC CASSSLQGNYGYTF